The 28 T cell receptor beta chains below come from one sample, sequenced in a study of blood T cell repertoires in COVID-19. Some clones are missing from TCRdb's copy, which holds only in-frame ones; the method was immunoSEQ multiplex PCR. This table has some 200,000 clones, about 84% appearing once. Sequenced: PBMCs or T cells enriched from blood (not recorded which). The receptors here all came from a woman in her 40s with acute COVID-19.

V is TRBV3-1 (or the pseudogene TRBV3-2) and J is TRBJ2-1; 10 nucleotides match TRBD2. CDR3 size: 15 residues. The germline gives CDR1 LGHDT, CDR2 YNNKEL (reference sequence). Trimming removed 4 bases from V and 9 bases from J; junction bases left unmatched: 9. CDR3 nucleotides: TGTGCCAGCAGCCCTGCCTATAGCGGGGGGAGTGAGCAGTTCTTC. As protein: CASSPAYSGGSEQFF.

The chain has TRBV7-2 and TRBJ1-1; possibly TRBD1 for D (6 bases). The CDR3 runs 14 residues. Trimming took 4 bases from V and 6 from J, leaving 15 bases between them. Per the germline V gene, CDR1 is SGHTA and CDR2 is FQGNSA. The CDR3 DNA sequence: TGTGCCAGCAGCTCGCTAACAGGGTTATCTGAAGCTTTCTTT. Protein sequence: CASSSLTGLSEAFF.

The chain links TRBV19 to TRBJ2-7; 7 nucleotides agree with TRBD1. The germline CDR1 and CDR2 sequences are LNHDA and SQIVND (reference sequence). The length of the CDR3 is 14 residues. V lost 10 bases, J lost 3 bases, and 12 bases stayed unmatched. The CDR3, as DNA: TGTGCCACTAACGAGGGGGCTAGGCACTACGAGCAGTACTTC. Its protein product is CATNEGARHYEQYF.

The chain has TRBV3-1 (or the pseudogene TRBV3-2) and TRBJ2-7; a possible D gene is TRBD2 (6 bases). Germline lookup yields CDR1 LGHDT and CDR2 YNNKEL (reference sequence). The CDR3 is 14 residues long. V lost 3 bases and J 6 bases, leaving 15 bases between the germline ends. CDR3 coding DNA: TGTGCCAGCAGCCAGTTATCAGGGCGGGGCGAGCAGTACTTC. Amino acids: CASSQLSGRGEQYF.

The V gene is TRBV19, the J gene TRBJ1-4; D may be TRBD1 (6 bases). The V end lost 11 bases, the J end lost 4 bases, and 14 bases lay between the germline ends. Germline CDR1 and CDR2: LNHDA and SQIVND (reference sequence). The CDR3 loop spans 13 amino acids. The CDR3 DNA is TGTGCCGGGGCGGACAGACTTAATGAAAAACTGTTTTTT. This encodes CAGADRLNEKLFF.

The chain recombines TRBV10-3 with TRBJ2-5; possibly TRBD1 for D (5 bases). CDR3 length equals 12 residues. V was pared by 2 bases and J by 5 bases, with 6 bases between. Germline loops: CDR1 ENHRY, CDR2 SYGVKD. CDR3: CAISERGETQYF. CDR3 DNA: TGTGCCATCAGTGAGAGGGGTGAGACCCAGTACTTC.

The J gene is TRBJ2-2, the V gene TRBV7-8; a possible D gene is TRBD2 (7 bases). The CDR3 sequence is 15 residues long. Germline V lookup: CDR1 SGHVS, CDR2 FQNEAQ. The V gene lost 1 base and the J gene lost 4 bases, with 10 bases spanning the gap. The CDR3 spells CASSLGGGLTGELFF. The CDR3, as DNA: TGTGCCAGCAGCTTAGGCGGGGGCCTCACCGGGGAGCTGTTTTTT.

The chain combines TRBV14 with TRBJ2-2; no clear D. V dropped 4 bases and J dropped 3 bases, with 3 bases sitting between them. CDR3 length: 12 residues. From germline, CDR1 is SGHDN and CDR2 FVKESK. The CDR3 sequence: CASSPDTGELFF. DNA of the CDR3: TGTGCCAGCAGCCCCGACACCGGGGAGCTGTTTTTT.

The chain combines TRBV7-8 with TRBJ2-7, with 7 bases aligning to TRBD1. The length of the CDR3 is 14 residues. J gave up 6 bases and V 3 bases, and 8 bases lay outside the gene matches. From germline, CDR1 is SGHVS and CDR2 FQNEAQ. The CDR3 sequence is CASSFDRAEGEQYF. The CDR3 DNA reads TGTGCCAGCAGCTTTGACAGGGCTGAGGGCGAGCAGTACTTC.

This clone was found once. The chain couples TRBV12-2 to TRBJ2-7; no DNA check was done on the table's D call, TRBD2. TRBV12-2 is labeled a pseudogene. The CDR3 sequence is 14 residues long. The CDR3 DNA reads TGTGCAAGTCGCTTCTCCACTAGCGCCTACGAGCAGTACTTC. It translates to CASRFSTSAYEQYF.

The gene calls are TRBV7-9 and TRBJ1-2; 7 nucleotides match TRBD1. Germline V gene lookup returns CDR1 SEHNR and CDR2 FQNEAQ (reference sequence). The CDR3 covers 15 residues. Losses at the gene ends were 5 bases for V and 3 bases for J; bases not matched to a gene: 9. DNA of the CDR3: TGTGCCAGCAGCCTCATTGGGACAGATTACTATGGCTACACCTTC. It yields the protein CASSLIGTDYYGYTF.

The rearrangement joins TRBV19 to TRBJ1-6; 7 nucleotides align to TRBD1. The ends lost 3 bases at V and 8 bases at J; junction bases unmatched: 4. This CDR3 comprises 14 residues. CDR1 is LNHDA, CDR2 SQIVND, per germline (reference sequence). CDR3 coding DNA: TGTGCCAGTAGTATTGGACAGGCCGATTCACCCCTCCACTTT. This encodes CASSIGQADSPLHF.

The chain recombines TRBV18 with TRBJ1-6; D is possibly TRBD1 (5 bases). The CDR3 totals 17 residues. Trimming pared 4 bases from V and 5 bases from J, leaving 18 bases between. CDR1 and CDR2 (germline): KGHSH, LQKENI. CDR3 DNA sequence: TGTGCCAGCTCACAAGGGGCTCCCCAGAACGATAATTCACCCCTCCACTTT. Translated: CASSQGAPQNDNSPLHF.

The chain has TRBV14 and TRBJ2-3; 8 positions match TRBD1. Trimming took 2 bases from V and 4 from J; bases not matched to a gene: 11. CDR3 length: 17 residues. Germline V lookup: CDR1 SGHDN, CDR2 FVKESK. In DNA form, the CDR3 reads TGTGCCAGCAGCCAAAAACTCCCGGGACAGGCTGCAGATACGCAGTATTTT. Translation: CASSQKLPGQAADTQYF.

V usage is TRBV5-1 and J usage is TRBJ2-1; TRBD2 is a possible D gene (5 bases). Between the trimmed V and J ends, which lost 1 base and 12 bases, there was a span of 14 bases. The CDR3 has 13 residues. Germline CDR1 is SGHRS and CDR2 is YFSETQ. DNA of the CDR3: TGCGCCAGCAGCTTGAACTCGGGGATGGCGCAGTTCTTC. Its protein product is CASSLNSGMAQFF.

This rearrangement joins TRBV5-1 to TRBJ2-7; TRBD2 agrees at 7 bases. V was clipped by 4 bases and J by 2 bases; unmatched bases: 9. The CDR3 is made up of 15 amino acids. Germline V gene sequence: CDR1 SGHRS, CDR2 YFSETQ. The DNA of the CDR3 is TGCGCCAGCAGCCTCGGGGCGGGAGAGACCTACGAGCAGTACTTC. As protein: CASSLGAGETYEQYF.

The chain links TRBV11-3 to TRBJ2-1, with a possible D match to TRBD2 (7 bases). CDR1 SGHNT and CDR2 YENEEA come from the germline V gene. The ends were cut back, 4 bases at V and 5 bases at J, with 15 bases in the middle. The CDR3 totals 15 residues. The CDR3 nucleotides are TGTGCCAGCAGCTCGGCCGGGGGGCCTGACAATGAGCAGTTCTTC. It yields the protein CASSSAGGPDNEQFF.

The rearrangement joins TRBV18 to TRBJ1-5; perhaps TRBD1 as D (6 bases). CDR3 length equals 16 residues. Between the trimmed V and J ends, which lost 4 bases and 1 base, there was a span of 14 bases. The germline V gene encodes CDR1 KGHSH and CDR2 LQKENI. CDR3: CASSLTGKVSNQPQHF. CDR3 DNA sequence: TGTGCCAGCTCACTTACAGGGAAAGTGAGCAATCAGCCCCAGCATTTT.

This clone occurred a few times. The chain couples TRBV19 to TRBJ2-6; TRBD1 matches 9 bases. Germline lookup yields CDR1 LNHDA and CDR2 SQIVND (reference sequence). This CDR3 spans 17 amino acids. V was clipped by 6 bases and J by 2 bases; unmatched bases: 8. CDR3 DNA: TGTGCCAGTAGGCCCGGACAGGGGCGGACTGGGGCCAACGTCCTGACTTTC. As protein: CASRPGQGRTGANVLTF.

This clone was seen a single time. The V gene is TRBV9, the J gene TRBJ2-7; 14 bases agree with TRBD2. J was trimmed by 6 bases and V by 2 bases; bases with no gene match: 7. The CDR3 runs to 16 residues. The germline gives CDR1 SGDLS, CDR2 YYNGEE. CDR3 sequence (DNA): TGTGCCAGCAGCGTCGGGGGTGGGACTAGCGGGAGCGAGCAGTACTTC. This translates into CASSVGGGTSGSEQYF.

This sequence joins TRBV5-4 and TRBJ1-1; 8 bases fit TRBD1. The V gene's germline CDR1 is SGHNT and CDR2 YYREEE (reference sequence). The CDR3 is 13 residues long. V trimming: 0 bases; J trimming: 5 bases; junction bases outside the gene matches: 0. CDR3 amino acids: CASSLDRGTEAFF. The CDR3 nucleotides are TGTGCCAGCAGCTTGGACAGGGGGACTGAAGCTTTCTTT.

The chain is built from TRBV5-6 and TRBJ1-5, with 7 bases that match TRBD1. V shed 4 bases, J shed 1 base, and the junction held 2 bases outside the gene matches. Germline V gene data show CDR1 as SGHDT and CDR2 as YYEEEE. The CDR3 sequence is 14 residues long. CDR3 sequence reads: CASSPTGSNQPQHF. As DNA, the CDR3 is TGTGCCAGCAGCCCGACAGGGAGCAATCAGCCCCAGCATTTT.

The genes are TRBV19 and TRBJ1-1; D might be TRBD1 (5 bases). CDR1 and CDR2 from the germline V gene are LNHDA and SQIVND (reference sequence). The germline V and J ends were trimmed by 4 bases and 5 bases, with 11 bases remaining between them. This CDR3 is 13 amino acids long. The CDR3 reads CASSTQGGTEAFF. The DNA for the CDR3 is TGTGCCAGTAGTACTCAGGGTGGAACTGAAGCTTTCTTT.

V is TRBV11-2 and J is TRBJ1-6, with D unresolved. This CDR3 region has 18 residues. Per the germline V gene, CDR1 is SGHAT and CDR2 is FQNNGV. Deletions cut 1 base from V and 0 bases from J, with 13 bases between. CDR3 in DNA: TGTGCCAGCAGCTTAGCCTCTCTGGGGAGCTCCTATAATTCACCCCTCCACTTT. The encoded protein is CASSLASLGSSYNSPLHF. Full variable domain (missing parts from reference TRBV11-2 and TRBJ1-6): EAGVAQSPRYKIIEKRQSVAFWCNPISGHATLYWYQQILGQGPKLLIQFQNNGVVDDSQLPKDRFSAERLKGVDSTLKIQPAKLEDSAVYLCASSLASLGSSYNSPLHFGNGTRLTVT.

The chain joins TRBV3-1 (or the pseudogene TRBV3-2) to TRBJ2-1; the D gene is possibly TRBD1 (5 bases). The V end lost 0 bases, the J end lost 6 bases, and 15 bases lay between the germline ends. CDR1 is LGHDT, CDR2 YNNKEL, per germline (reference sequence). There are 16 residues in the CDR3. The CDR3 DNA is TGTGCCAGCAGCCAAGATGCCCAGGGCGGTCCCAATGAGCAGTTCTTC. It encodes CASSQDAQGGPNEQFF.

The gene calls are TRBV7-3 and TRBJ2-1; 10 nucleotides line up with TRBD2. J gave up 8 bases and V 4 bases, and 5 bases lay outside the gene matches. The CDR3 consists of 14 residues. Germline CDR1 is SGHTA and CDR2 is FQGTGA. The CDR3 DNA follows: TGTGCCAGCAGCTACTCCGGGACTAGCGATGAGCAGTTCTTC. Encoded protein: CASSYSGTSDEQFF.

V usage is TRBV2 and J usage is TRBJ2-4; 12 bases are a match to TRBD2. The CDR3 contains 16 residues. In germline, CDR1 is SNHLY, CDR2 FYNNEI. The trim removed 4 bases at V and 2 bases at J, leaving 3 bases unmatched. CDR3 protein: CASSGLAGVTKNIQYF. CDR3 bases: TGTGCCAGCAGTGGACTAGCGGGAGTTACCAAAAACATTCAGTACTTC.

The CDR3 is CASSPRLRLTGELFF. The CDR3 coding sequence is TGTGCCAGCAGCCCCCGATTGAGGCTTACCGGGGAGCTGTTTTTT. This chain links TRBV7-2 with TRBJ2-2; D is uncertain. V was trimmed by 5 bases and J by 5 bases, leaving 15 bases between them. The CDR3 extends over 15 amino acids. CDR1 is SGHTA and CDR2 is FQGNSA in the germline V gene.